This T cell receptor (beta chain) appears in the sequencing data of a study of T cells after yellow fever vaccination (dated by TCRdb to the late 2010s). Turning to the overall study: The SMART-Seq v4 Ultra Low Input RNA kit was used to prepare libraries from fractions with low cell numbers. To follow T-cell clones before and after primary and booster YFV17D yellow fever vaccination, bulk TCR alpha and beta repertoires were sequenced over time. Two healthy male donors made up the cohort, one aged 18 to 29 years and the other aged 30 to 40 years. Blood samples were taken at several timepoints before and after primary and secondary immunization, and bulk PBMC replicates and cell subsets were isolated. Here is what the overall study found, with its caveats: Computational filtering was needed because FACS-sorted repertoires could contain abundant contaminating clonotypes from the bulk population. The secondary T-cell response was weaker than the primary response but faster, peaking on day 5 instead of day 15. The study included only a couple of donors, which limits how far the findings can be generalized. Most clones expanded after primary vaccination were re-detected after the booster (almost 97% of CD4 and about nine tenths of CD8), suggesting broad memory maintenance. A small share of clonotypes was detected in both CD4 and CD8 compartments, with the overlap likely arising from convergent recombination.

Sequencing took place on an Illumina NovaSeq 6000. Synthesis of TCR cDNA relied on 5'RACE template switching, a step that introduced a universal primer site along with unique molecular identifiers. Priming of cDNA synthesis was performed from both the TCR alpha and TCR beta constant segments. Two PCR steps were used to amplify libraries, with sample barcodes and sequencing adapters being added in the second step. Sequencing of libraries was done on Illumina HiSeq 2500 (2x100 bp) or NovaSeq (2x150 bp). Concerning the study's data processing: Reads were demultiplexed and collapsed into UMI consensus sequences with MIGEC, and V(D)J alignment was performed with MiXCR. Vaccine-responding clonotypes were identified with edgeR using replicate PBMC samples, with FDR below 0.01 and a log2 fold change above 5 up to day 15 being required. Each bulk clonotype received a CD4 or CD8 identity based on whether the sequenced CD4 or CD8 repertoire contained that clonotype at higher abundance. The public reads were reprocessed in TCRdb via fastp at Q25 and MiXCR, keeping in-frame beta chains. CDR3 protein duplicates are merged, each entry listing the most common genes and DNA. The V and J calls were not made by the authors but by TCRdb's processing. The sample includes around 320,000 distinct CDR3 sequences, with approximately 4% observed a single time. The top ten hold approximately 19% of the sample.

The treatment or condition label for this specimen denotes: live attenuated yellow fever vaccine strain. At each blood-draw timepoint, two biological replicates of bulk PBMCs were collected. A standard Ficoll-Paque protocol was used to isolate PBMCs from peripheral blood. RNA was extracted with TriZol from bulk PBMCs, CD4 and CD8 fractions, and dextramer-positive and dextramer-negative fractions. This clonotype was seen more than once but under ten times. What antigen it recognizes has not been identified. Base qualities are not provided; no much larger clone lies one nucleotide away. After removal of 5 bases from V and 7 bases from J, the junction retains 8 bases not matched to a gene. Reading from cysteine to phenylalanine, the CDR3 counts 16 amino acids. Only the CDR3 region is kept as DNA, spanning 48 bases read in frame from base 1. CDR1 and CDR2 are drawn from the germline V gene (reference sequence): LGHDT, YNNKEL.

Recombination connected TRBV3-1 to TRBJ2-1, and 13 bases in between align with TRBD2. This sequence originates from a man in his late teens or twenties who received the YFV17D yellow fever vaccine. The sample in question was PBMCs, obtained 15 days after the yellow fever booster vaccination. The DNA reads as follows: TGTGCCAGCAGCGCCCGACTAGCGGGGGGAGGAAATGAGCAGTTCTTC. It translates to CASSARLAGGGNEQFF.